In this sample, the clone carrying this TCR beta chain turned up a few times. There was relapse after autologous stem cell transplantation in every patient, and there was variation in brentuximab vedotin exposure. The record originates from a study of PD-1 blockade in classical Hodgkin lymphoma. On the study more broadly: Nivolumab dosing for patients was 3 mg/kg, administered intravenously every 2 weeks.

Sequencing was performed with immunoSEQ multiplex PCR; in TCRdb, only in-frame clones are kept and a portion is missing. In the table there are 20,000 to 25,000 clones, around two thirds of which are singletons. The sequence derives from a human donor with classical Hodgkin lymphoma. Sequenced material: peripheral blood mononuclear cells (PBMCs), taken at baseline.

CDR3 loop: CASSVVGITGNEQFF. The CDR3 DNA follows: TGTGCCAGCAGCGTAGTAGGAATAACGGGCAATGAGCAGTTCTTC. V is TRBV9 and J is TRBJ2-1, with D hard to call. The germline V and J ends were trimmed by 0 bases and 6 bases, with 13 bases remaining between them. This CDR3 is 15 amino acids long. Germline CDR1 SGDLS, CDR2 YYNGEE.